These 28 T cell receptor beta chains share one sample of origin, sequenced in a study of early T cells in non-severe SARS-CoV-2 infection. TCRdb itself ran the 5' RACE reads through MiXCR, one entry per CDR3 protein. The table includes 30,000 to 35,000 distinct CDR3 sequences, around 4.5% detected once. Sequenced: whole blood. The receptors shown here come from an adult who was a healthcare worker with PCR-confirmed SARS-CoV-2 infection or an uninfected control (not recorded which).

This clonotype was picked up a small number of times. This rearrangement joins TRBV14 to TRBJ2-1; either TRBD1 or TRBD2 may supply D (5 bases each). CDR1 and CDR2 from the germline V gene are SGHDN and FVKESK. The CDR3 spans 14 residues. Between the trimmed V and J ends, which lost 3 bases and 5 bases, there was a span of 11 bases. CDR3 sequence: CASSQRRDDNEQFF. As DNA, the CDR3 is TGTGCCAGCAGCCAGCGCAGGGACGACAATGAGCAGTTCTTC.

The V gene is TRBV7-6, the J gene TRBJ1-4; tentatively, D is TRBD1 (6 bases). Trimming left V 4 bases short and J 5 bases short, with 17 bases between. This CDR3 is 16 amino acids long. The germline gives CDR1 SGHVS, CDR2 FNYEAQ. The CDR3: CASSYQTGLANEKLFF. The CDR3 region has the DNA TGTGCCAGCAGCTATCAAACAGGGCTCGCGAATGAAAAACTGTTTTTT.

This clonotype has ten or more counts. V usage is TRBV5-8 and J usage is TRBJ1-3; 8 bases agree with TRBD1. J gave up 0 bases and V 4 bases, and 3 bases lay outside the gene matches. The CDR3 covers 15 residues. The germline V gene has CDR1 SGHTS and CDR2 YDEGEE. The CDR3 reads CASSQGQASGNTIYF. The CDR3 DNA follows: TGTGCCAGCAGCCAGGGACAGGCCTCTGGAAACACCATATATTTT. The complete variable domain, with remaining parts taken from reference TRBV5-8 and TRBJ1-3, reads EAGVTQSPTHLIKTRGQQATLRCSPISGHTSVYWYQQALGLGLQFLLWYDEGEERNRGNFPPRFSGRQFPNYSSELNVNALELEDSALYLCASSQGQASGNTIYFGEGSWLTVV.

This clonotype appeared many times. The chain has TRBV6-1 and TRBJ2-1; 13 bases agree with TRBD2. The CDR3 contains 15 residues. Looked up from germline, CDR1 is MNHNS and CDR2 is SASEGT. V lost 5 bases to trimming and J lost 8 bases; unmatched junction nucleotides: 6. The CDR3, as DNA: TGTGCCAGCAGTACCGGGACTAGCGGGACCGATGAGCAGTTCTTC. Amino acid sequence: CASSTGTSGTDEQFF.

Ten or more counts support this clonotype. The chain uses TRBV6-4 and TRBJ2-1, with 7 positions matching TRBD2. J lost 8 bases, V lost 4 bases, and 5 bases had no gene match. The CDR3 contains 13 residues. Germline assignment: CDR1 MRHNA and CDR2 SNTAGT. For the CDR3, the DNA is TGTGCCAGCAGTGGGACTAGTTTGGATGAGCAGTTCTTC. Translated: CASSGTSLDEQFF.

This clonotype has ten or more counts. The chain recombines TRBV20-1 with TRBJ2-3; the match to TRBD1 covers 7 bases. Germline assignment: CDR1 DFQATT and CDR2 SNEGSKA (reference sequence). J lost 1 base, V lost 7 bases, and 8 bases had no gene match. This CDR3 has 14 amino acids. The CDR3 DNA follows: TGCAGTGGGGACAGTCCCACGGGCACAGATACGCAGTATTTT. Protein product: CSGDSPTGTDTQYF.

Many counts were recorded for this clonotype. The chain uses TRBV7-3 and TRBJ1-6, with 7 bases lining up with TRBD1. The CDR3 covers 14 residues. J lost 5 bases, V lost 5 bases, and 3 bases had no gene match. Germline assignment: CDR1 SGHTA and CDR2 FQGTGA. The CDR3 here is CASSPGTDNSPLHF. The CDR3 nucleotides read TGTGCCAGCAGCCCCGGGACAGATAATTCACCCCTCCACTTT.

This clonotype came up many times. CDR3 coding DNA: TGTGCCAGCAGCTTCCGACCTGCAGATACGCAGTATTTT. Protein: CASSFRPADTQYF. The J gene is TRBJ2-3, the V gene TRBV9; D call uncertain. Germline CDR1 reads SGDLS; CDR2 reads YYNGEE. CDR3 size: 13 residues. Trimming cost V 4 bases and J 4 bases, with 10 bases left between them.

The sample holds many counts of this clonotype. The V gene is TRBV5-4, the J gene TRBJ1-6, with D unresolved. Germline-derived CDR1 and CDR2 are SGHNT and YYREEE (reference sequence). Trimming left V 3 bases short and J 6 bases short, with 13 bases between. The CDR3 runs 15 residues. CDR3 residues: CASSSELGANSPLHF. For the CDR3, the DNA is TGTGCCAGCAGCTCGGAACTGGGAGCTAATTCACCCCTCCACTTT. Full variable domain (outside the CDR3, taken from reference TRBV5-4 and TRBJ1-6): ETGVTQSPTHLIKTRGQQVTLRCSSQSGHNTVSWYQQALGQGPQFIFQYYREEENGRGNFPPRFSGLQFPNYSSELNVNALELDDSALYLCASSSELGANSPLHFGNGTRLTVT.

This clonotype has just a few counts. The genes are TRBV7-9 and TRBJ2-7, with no clear D. Trimming took off 5 bases at V and 0 bases at J, with 11 bases between the two ends. There are 14 residues in the CDR3. Per the germline V gene, CDR1 is SEHNR and CDR2 is FQNEAQ (reference sequence). This CDR3 is CASSPARTSYEQYF. CDR3 nucleotide sequence: TGTGCCAGCAGCCCGGCCAGGACCTCCTACGAGCAGTACTTC.

This clonotype was detected ten times or more. V gene TRBV6-2 or TRBV6-3 combines with J gene TRBJ2-7; D might be TRBD1 (5 bases). The V end lost 4 bases, the J end lost 7 bases, and 17 bases lay between the germline ends. The CDR3 has 14 amino acids. In germline, CDR1 is MNHEY, CDR2 SVGEGT. CDR3 sequence: CASSSRAASWEQYF. Here the CDR3 DNA reads TGTGCCAGCAGTTCCAGGGCCGCATCCTGGGAGCAGTACTTC.

Many counts were recorded for this clonotype. CDR3 residues: CASSSWDRGIIGETQYF. The CDR3 bases are TGTGCCAGCAGTTCCTGGGACAGGGGAATTATCGGGGAGACCCAGTACTTC. V usage is TRBV12-3 or TRBV12-4 and J usage is TRBJ2-5; TRBD1 matches at 10 bases. V dropped 4 bases and J dropped 5; count of bases not matched to a gene: 13. The CDR3 spans 17 residues.

This clonotype was counted many times. The V gene is TRBV9, the J gene TRBJ2-5, with a possible D match to TRBD1 (6 bases). Germline V CDR1 and CDR2: SGDLS, YYNGEE. There are 12 residues in the CDR3. Trimming pared 4 bases from V and 13 bases from J, leaving 17 bases between. CDR3 DNA sequence: TGTGCCAGCAGCCTTAATCCAGGGGAAATGTACTTC. Amino acid sequence: CASSLNPGEMYF.

This clonotype has a count of ten or more. This sequence joins TRBV20-1 and TRBJ2-3; D not certain. Germline assignment: CDR1 DFQATT and CDR2 SNEGSKA (reference sequence). Trimming took 1 base from V and 1 from J, leaving 3 bases between them. The CDR3 contains 12 residues. CDR3 residues: CSARVGTDTQYF. CDR3 coding DNA: TGCAGTGCTAGAGTAGGCACAGATACGCAGTATTTT.

The table lists this clonotype with many counts. The chain couples TRBV27 to TRBJ1-1, with D perhaps matching TRBD1 (5 bases). V was pared by 6 bases and J by 4 bases, with 12 bases between. The CDR3 loop spans 13 amino acids. CDR1 and CDR2 from the germline V gene are MNHEY and SMNVEV (reference sequence). This chain's CDR3 is CASSRGPGTEAFF. Here the CDR3 DNA reads TGTGCCAGCAGCCGGGGCCCCGGCACTGAAGCTTTCTTT.

This clonotype was counted at least ten times. J is TRBJ1-5 and V is TRBV5-4; 10 bases agree with TRBD1. Germline lookup yields CDR1 SGHNT and CDR2 YYREEE (reference sequence). Trimming at V came to 0 bases and at J to 5 bases, leaving 2 bases not matched to a gene. CDR3 length: 15 amino acids. CDR3 nucleotides: TGTGCCAGCAGCTTGGGGACAGGGGGAGATCAGCCCCAGCATTTT. It yields the protein CASSLGTGGDQPQHF.

At least ten counts were recorded for this clonotype. The gene calls are TRBV28 and TRBJ2-7; D gene uncertain. Germline V gene sequence: CDR1 MDHEN, CDR2 SYDVKM. The CDR3 extends over 12 amino acids. Trimming removed 9 bases at V and 2 bases at J, with 11 bases between. CDR3 nucleotides: TGTGCCAGTTCCACGAACCCCTACGAGCAGTACTTC. This gives the protein CASSTNPYEQYF.

This clonotype was seen at least ten times. J is TRBJ2-2 and V is TRBV27, with D perhaps TRBD2 (6 bases). The CDR3 has 15 amino acids. Per the germline V gene, CDR1 is MNHEY and CDR2 is SMNVEV (reference sequence). Trimming cost V 5 bases and J 4 bases, with 14 bases left between them. CDR3 residues: CASSPRGGFTGELFF. DNA of the CDR3: TGTGCCAGCAGTCCCCGCGGAGGGTTCACCGGGGAGCTGTTTTTT.

A few counts support this clonotype. The chain uses TRBV7-3 and TRBJ2-4, with 7 positions matching TRBD2. The trim removed 3 bases at V and 8 bases at J, leaving 4 bases unmatched. The CDR3 extends over 13 amino acids. Germline CDR1 reads SGHTA; CDR2 reads FQGTGA. The CDR3 spells CASSLEGGDIQYF. The CDR3 bases are TGTGCCAGCAGCTTGGAGGGAGGGGACATTCAGTACTTC.

This clonotype has at least ten counts. This chain connects TRBV3-1 to TRBJ1-1, with TRBD1 as a possible D gene (6 bases). Germline V gene sequence: CDR1 LGHDT, CDR2 YNNKEL (reference sequence). The CDR3 covers 15 residues. Trimming removed 4 bases from V and 1 base from J, with 13 bases in between. CDR3 DNA sequence: TGTGCCAGCAGCCTACCCTTGGGGGCGAACACTGAAGCTTTCTTT. This sequence encodes CASSLPLGANTEAFF.

This clonotype was seen repeatedly, ten times or more. The chain couples TRBV20-1 to TRBJ2-1; D might be TRBD1 (6 bases). V was clipped by 5 bases and J by 3 bases, with 17 bases between them. The CDR3 is 15 amino acids. Germline values: CDR1 DFQATT, CDR2 SNEGSKA (reference sequence). Here the CDR3 DNA reads TGCAGTGCTCCTGACCCAGGGGTGAGCTACAATGAGCAGTTCTTC. Amino acid sequence: CSAPDPGVSYNEQFF.

This clonotype was seen a few times. J is TRBJ2-3 and V is TRBV6-2 or TRBV6-3, with 8 bases matching TRBD2. CDR1 is MNHEY, CDR2 SVGEGT, per germline. The V segment lost 0 bases and the J segment 3 bases; nucleotides outside the gene matches: 5. The CDR3 spans 16 residues. CDR3 DNA sequence: TGTGCCAGCAGTTACTCGTCTGCGGGGGGTACAGATACGCAGTATTTT. It encodes CASSYSSAGGTDTQYF.

The table lists this clonotype with many counts. The chain couples TRBV14 to TRBJ2-7; D unresolved. In germline, CDR1 is SGHDN, CDR2 FVKESK. With 1 base removed from V and 7 bases from J, the gap between germline ends came to 2 bases. The CDR3 consists of 10 residues. In DNA, the CDR3 is TGTGCCAGCAGCCAAGGAGAGCAGTACTTC. Amino acids: CASSQGEQYF.

Ten or more counts support this clonotype. This rearrangement joins TRBV28 to TRBJ1-1; D may be TRBD1 (5 bases). The CDR3 contains 14 residues. Germline loops: CDR1 MDHEN, CDR2 SYDVKM. The V end lost 7 bases, the J end lost 2 bases, and 14 bases lay between the germline ends. For the CDR3, the DNA is TGTGCCAGCACCACGGCGCAGGGTAACACTGAAGCTTTCTTT. Its protein product is CASTTAQGNTEAFF.

This clonotype was counted a few times. The rearrangement joins TRBV7-9 to TRBJ2-2; D may be TRBD2 (5 bases). The CDR3 is made up of 16 amino acids. CDR1 and CDR2 from the germline V gene are SEHNR and FQNEAQ (reference sequence). V was trimmed by 4 bases and J by 0 bases, leaving 12 bases between them. The CDR3 protein is CASSSPPGTNTGELFF. The CDR3 DNA sequence: TGTGCCAGCAGCTCACCCCCCGGGACGAACACCGGGGAGCTGTTTTTT.

The table lists this clonotype with many counts. The V and J genes are TRBV27 and TRBJ2-1; a weak D match, TRBD2 (5 bases). The length of the CDR3 is 13 residues. The V gene lost 3 bases and the J gene lost 4 bases, with 7 bases spanning the gap. Germline CDR1 reads MNHEY; CDR2 reads SMNVEV (reference sequence). The CDR3 loop is CASSFGLYNEQFF. The CDR3 DNA reads as TGTGCCAGCAGTTTTGGACTTTACAATGAGCAGTTCTTC.

A few counts support this clonotype. J is TRBJ2-3 and V is TRBV5-4; TRBD1 matches at 8 bases. The CDR3 consists of 14 residues. V was pared by 5 bases and J by 4 bases, with 6 bases of the junction left unmatched. The V gene's germline CDR1 is SGHNT and CDR2 YYREEE (reference sequence). The CDR3 nucleotides are TGTGCCAGCAGTTCCGGGACAGGCTCAGATACGCAGTATTTT. It codes for CASSSGTGSDTQYF.

V is TRBV11-2 and J is TRBJ2-3, with D maybe TRBD2 (6 bases). The CDR3 has 14 residues. Trimming took off 5 bases at V and 6 bases at J, with 15 bases between the two ends. CDR1 and CDR2 from the germline V gene are SGHAT and FQNNGV. In nucleotides, the CDR3 is TGTGCCAGCAGCCCCGGGCGACTAGGTGATACGCAGTATTTT. This gives the protein CASSPGRLGDTQYF. Using reference TRBV11-2 and TRBJ2-3 for the parts outside the CDR3, the full variable domain is EAGVAQSPRYKIIEKRQSVAFWCNPISGHATLYWYQQILGQGPKLLIQFQNNGVVDDSQLPKDRFSAERLKGVDSTLKIQPAKLEDSAVYLCASSPGRLGDTQYFGPGTRLTVL.